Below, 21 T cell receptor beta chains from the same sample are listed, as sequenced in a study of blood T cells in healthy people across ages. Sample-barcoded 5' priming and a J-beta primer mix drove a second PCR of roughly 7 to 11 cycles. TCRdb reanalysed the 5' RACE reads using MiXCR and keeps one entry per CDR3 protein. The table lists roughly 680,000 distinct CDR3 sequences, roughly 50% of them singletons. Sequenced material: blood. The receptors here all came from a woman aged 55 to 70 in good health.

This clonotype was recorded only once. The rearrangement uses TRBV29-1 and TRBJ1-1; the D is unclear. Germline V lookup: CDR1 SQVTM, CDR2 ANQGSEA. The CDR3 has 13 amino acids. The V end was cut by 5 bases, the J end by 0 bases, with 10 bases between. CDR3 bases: TGCAGCGTTTTGGTGTCCCTGAACACTGAAGCTTTCTTT. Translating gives CSVLVSLNTEAFF.

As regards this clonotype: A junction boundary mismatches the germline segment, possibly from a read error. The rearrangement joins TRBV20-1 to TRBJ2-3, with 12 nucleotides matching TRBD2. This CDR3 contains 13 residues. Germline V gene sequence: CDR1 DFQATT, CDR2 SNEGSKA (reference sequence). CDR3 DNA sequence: TGCGGTGCTAGCGGGAGGGCGAGCGATACGCAGTATTTT. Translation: CGASGRASDTQYF.

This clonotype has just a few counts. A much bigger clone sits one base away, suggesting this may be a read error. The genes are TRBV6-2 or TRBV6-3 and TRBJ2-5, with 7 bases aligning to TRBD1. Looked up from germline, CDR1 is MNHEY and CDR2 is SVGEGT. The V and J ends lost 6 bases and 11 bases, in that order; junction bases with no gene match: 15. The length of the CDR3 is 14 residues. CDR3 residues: CASSRGQYNNEQYF. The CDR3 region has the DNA TGTGCCAGCAGCCGGGGACAGTACAACAATGAGCAGTACTTC.

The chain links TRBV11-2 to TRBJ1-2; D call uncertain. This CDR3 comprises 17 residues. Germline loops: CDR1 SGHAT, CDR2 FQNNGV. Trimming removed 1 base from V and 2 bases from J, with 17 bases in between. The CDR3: CASSLVGGLGSNYGYTF. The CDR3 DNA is TGTGCCAGCAGCTTAGTCGGAGGGCTGGGCAGCAACTATGGCTACACCTTC.

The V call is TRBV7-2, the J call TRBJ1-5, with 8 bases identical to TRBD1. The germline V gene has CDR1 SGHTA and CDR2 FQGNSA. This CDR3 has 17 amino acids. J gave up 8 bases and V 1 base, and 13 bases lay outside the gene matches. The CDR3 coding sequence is TGTGCCAGCAGCTTAGGAACCCGGACAGGGAATTCGGAGCCCCAGCATTTT. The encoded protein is CASSLGTRTGNSEPQHF.

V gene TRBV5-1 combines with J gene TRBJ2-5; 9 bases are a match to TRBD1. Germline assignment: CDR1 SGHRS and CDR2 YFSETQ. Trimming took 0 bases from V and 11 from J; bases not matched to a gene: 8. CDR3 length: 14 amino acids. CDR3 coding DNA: TGCGCCAGCAGCTTGGGGTCCGGGGACAGGGAACAGTACTTC. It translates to CASSLGSGDREQYF.

CDR3 in amino acids: CATSRDGVYGYTF. The CDR3 region has the DNA TGTGCCACCAGCAGAGATGGGGTCTATGGCTACACCTTC. The V call is TRBV15, the J call TRBJ1-2; D gene uncertain. In germline, CDR1 is LNHNV, CDR2 YYDKDF (reference sequence). V was clipped by 0 bases and J by 4 bases, with 6 bases between them. The CDR3 has 13 amino acids.

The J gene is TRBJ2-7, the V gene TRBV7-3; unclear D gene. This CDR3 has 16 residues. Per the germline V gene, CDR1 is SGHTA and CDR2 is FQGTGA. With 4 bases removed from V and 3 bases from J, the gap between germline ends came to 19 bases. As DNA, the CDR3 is TGTGCCAGCAGCTCTCCCTGGCGGCGACGGTACTACGAGCAGTACTTC. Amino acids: CASSSPWRRRYYEQYF.

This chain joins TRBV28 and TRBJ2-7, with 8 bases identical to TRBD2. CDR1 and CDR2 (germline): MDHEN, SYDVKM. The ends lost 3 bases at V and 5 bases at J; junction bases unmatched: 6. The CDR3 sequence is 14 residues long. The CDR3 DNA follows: TGTGCCAGCAGTTTCTCAGCGGGAGTAAACGAGCAGTACTTC. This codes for CASSFSAGVNEQYF.

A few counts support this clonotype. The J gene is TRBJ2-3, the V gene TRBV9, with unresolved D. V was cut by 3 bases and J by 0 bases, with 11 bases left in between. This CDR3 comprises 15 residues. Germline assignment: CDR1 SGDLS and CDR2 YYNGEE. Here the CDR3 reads CASSAALSSTDTQYF. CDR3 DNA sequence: TGTGCCAGCAGCGCGGCTTTAAGCAGCACAGATACGCAGTATTTT.

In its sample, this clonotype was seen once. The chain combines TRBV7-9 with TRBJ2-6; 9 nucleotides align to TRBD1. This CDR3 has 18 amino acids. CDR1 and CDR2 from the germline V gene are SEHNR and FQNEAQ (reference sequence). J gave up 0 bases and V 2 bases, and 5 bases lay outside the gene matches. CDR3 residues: CASSLKGQGYSGANVLTF. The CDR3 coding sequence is TGTGCCAGCAGCTTAAAGGGACAGGGATACTCTGGGGCCAACGTCCTGACTTTC.

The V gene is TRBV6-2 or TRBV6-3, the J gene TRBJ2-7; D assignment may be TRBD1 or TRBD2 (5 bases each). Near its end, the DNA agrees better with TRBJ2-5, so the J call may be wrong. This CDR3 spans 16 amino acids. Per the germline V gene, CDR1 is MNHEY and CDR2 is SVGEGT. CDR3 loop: CASSYEWDGLQETQYF. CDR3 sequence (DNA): TGTGCCAGCAGTTATGAATGGGACGGCCTCCAGGAGACCCAGTACTTC.

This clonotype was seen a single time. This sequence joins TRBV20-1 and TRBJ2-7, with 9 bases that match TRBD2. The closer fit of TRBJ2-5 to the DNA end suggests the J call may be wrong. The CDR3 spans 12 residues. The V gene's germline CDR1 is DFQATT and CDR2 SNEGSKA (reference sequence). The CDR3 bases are TGCAGTGCTACTAGCGGGACTGAGACCCAGTACTTC. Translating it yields CSATSGTETQYF.

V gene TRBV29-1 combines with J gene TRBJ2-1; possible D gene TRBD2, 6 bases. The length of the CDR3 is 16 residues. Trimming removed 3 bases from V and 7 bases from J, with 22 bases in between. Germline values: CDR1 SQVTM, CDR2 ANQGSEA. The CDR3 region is CSVEGVGRIPFNEQFF. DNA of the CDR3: TGCAGCGTTGAGGGCGTCGGGAGAATACCTTTTAATGAGCAGTTCTTC.

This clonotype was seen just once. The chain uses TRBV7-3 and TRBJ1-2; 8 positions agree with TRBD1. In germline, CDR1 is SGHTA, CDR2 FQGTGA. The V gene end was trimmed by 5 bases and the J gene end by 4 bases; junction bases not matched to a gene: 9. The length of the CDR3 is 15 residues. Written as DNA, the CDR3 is TGTGCCAGCAGCCCCGGACAGGGATTGGCCTATGGCTACACCTTC. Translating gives CASSPGQGLAYGYTF.

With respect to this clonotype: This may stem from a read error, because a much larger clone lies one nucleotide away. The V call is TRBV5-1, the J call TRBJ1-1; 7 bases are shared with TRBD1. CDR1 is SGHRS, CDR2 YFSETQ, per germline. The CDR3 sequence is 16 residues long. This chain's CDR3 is CASRREGALMNTAAFF. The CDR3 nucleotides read TGCGCCAGCAGGCGGGAGGGGGCCCTCATGAACACTGCAGCTTTCTTT. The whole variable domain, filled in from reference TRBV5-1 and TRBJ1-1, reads KAGVTQTPRYLIKTRGQQVTLSCSPISGHRSVSWYQQTPGQGLQFLFEYFSETQRNKGNFPGRFSGRQFSNSRSEMNVSTLELGDSALYLCASRREGALMNTAAFFGQGTRLTVV.

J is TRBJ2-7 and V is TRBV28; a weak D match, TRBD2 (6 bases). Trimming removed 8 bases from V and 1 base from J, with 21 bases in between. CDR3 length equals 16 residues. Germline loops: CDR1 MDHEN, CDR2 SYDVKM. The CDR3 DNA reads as TGTGCCAGCCTCGCTTTGGGGTTGGGGAGGTCCTACGAGCAGTACTTC. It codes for CASLALGLGRSYEQYF.

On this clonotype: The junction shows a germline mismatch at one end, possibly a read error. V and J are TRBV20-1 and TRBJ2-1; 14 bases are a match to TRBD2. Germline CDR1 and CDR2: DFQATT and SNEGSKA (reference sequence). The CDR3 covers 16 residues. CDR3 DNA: TGCAGTGCCAGTGGGACTAGCGGGAGACTAGGCAATGAGCAGTTGTTC. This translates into CSASGTSGRLGNEQLF.

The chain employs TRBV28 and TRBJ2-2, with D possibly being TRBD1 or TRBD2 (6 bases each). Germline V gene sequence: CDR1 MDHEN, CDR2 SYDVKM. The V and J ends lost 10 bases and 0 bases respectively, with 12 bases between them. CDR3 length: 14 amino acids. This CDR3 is CAIRGGSNTGELFF. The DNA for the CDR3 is TGTGCCATCAGGGGAGGCTCGAACACCGGGGAGCTGTTTTTT.

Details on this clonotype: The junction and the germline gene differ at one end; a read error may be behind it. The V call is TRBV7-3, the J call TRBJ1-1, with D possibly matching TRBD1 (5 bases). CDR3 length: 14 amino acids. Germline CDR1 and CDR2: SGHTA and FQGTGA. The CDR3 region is CASSVTRDSTEAFF. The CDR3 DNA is TGTGCCAGCAGCGTAACACGGGACTCCACTGAAGCTTTCTTT.

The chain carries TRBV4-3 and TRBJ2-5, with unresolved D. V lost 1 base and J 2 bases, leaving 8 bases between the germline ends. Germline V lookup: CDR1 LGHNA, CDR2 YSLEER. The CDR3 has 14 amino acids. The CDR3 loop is CASSQVGRQETQYF. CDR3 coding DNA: TGCGCCAGCAGCCAAGTAGGGCGGCAAGAGACCCAGTACTTC.